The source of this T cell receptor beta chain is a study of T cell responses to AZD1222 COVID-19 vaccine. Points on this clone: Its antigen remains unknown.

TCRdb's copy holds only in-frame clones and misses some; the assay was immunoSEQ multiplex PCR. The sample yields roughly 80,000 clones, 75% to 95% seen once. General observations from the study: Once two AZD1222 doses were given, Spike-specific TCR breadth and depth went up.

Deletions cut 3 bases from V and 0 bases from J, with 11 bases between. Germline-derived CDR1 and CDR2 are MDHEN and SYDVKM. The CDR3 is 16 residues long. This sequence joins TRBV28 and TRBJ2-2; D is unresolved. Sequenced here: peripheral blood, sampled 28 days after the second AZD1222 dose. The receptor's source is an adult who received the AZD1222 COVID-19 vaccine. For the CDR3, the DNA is TGTGCCAGCAGTTTTACCAGGCTATCGAACACCGGGGAGCTGTTTTTT. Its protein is CASSFTRLSNTGELFF.